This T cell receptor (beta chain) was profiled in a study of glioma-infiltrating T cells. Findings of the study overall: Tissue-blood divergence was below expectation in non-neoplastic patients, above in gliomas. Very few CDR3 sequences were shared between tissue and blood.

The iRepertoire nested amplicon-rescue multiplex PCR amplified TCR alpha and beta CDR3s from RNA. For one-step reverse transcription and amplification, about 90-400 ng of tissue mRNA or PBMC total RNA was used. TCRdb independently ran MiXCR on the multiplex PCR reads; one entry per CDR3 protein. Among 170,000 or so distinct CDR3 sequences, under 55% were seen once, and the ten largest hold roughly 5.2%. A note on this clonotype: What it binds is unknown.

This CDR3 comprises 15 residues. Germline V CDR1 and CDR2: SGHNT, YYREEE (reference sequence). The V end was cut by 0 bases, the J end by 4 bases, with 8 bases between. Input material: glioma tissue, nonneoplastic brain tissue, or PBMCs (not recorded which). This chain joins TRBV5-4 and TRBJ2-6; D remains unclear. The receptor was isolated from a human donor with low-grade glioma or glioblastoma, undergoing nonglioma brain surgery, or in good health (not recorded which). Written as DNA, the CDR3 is TGTGCCAGCAGCTTGGGGCACCAGGGGGCCAACGTCCTGACTTTC. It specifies CASSLGHQGANVLTF.